The TCR beta chain described here comes from a study of cytomegalovirus exposure and HLA in healthy donors (dated by TCRdb to the late 2010s). General notes on the study: In an earlier analysis of about 560 of the donors, 250 to 300 Gb of sequence data and 120 million or so unique TCR beta sequences from about 190 million T cells were reported. In addition to the first cohort of around 670 subjects, a separate validation cohort of over 90 different subjects was used. Roughly 5 DR-DQ haplotypes were handled as single units for association and clustering, since linkage in the cohort was strong. High-throughput TCR immunosequencing, statistical association of individual TCRs with disease status, and machine learning were combined to predict cytomegalovirus infection status. The later analysis used no new phenotypic data to find candidate immune exposures, relying instead on TCR beta sequences and their occurrence across donors. To decide whether each TCR beta V gene segment behaved as functional or pseudogenic, an earlier analysis of approximately 620 of the donors relied on high-throughput TCR beta sequencing. The study aimed to test whether cataloging public T cell receptors could reveal signatures of past pathogen exposure. An early release covering more than 500 HLA-typed donors comprised approximately 290 gigabases of sequencing data and some 79 million unique TCR sequences. Both class I and class II loci were covered by HLA typing, at four-digit resolution. Typing coverage differed by locus: A, B, C, DRB1 and DQB1 were typed in about 620-640 donors, DQA1 in about 500, DPA1 in 600 to 610, and DPB1 in around 440. Among about 390 genotyped donors of the cohort, an average of about 240,000 unique TCR beta nucleotide sequences were sequenced per donor, around 20% of them non-productive. A later genetic analysis took genome-wide SNP genotypes for about 65% of the 666 donors and used that subset as a discovery cohort. Donor age, sex, ethnicity and CMV serostatus were compiled alongside the repertoire data. In a later analysis, previously published TCR beta repertoires from more than 500 donors were re-analyzed and high-resolution HLA genotyping was added so that TCR occurrence patterns could be studied. Of the 350 to 400 genotyped donors, approximately 83% fell in the genetic ancestry cluster associated with self-reported Caucasian donors. The study used immunosequencing to profile the T cell repertoires of around 600 subjects and linked those repertoires to cytomegalovirus serostatus. Every discovery cohort repertoire had been produced on one sequencing platform.

Summary of the overall study and its limitations: About 17 rarely observed V segments, including chromosome 9 orphons, were excluded from the earlier analysis of approximately 500 of the donors because counts were too low. Sequencing depth was assumed to be roughly uniform across donors in the presence/absence analyses, though that assumption may not hold. The only immune exposure information available for the cohort was CMV serostatus. Most CMV-associated TCR beta chains appeared to be HLA-restricted in a later analysis, and the HLA associations seemed to be driven largely by CMV exposure. In a later genetic analysis, a missense DCLRE1C variant was associated with V-gene and J-gene trimming of TCR beta chains, and the association was replicated in an independent cohort. The classifier was reported to diagnose cytomegalovirus status with high specificity and sensitivity in both the original and validation cohorts. Most TCR sequences were observed very rarely across donors, whereas some public TCRs were present in many individuals. Specific HLA alleles were associated with roughly 17,000 TCR beta sequences at a false discovery rate of 0.05 in a later analysis. Three of the identified cytomegalovirus-associated TCR beta chains were confirmed in vitro to be specific for cytomegalovirus antigens. Assigning TCR associations to individual alleles was difficult when HLA alleles, especially DR and DQ, strongly co-occurred. Because some donors lacked HLA typing at each locus, the association tests relied only on the typed subset. The authors suggested that the approach could potentially be generalized to other disease states and immunological phenotypes. The study listed 150 to 200 TCR beta chains as associated with cytomegalovirus. In a later analysis, the rate of TCR association differed among HLA loci, with DRB1 alleles having the most associated TCRs and HLA-C alleles having the fewest. Only TCR beta chains were sequenced in this cohort, and the absence of alpha or paired-chain data limited detectable features. In a later genetic analysis, fewer N-insertions in productive TCRs were reported among donors in an Asian-associated ancestry cluster than the roughly 700-donor mean. Linkage disequilibrium might explain the correlated functional status among segregating V segments, but an unknown experimental factor could not be excluded. In a later analysis, HLA-associated TCR beta chains were found to be more clonally expanded and to have lower generation probabilities than equally common non-associated chains. A later analysis reported that several top co-occurrence clusters appeared linked to parvovirus B19, influenza, CMV and Epstein-Barr virus. In an earlier analysis of a few hundred of the donors, most TCR beta V segments were observed in productive rearrangements about 87% or about 30% of the time, broadly matching IMGT annotations. The sequencing pipeline was judged likely to have produced a cluster of highly shared sequence variants as a technical artifact. A further reported finding was that TCR beta sequences accurately predicted the HLA-A and HLA-B alleles for most subjects in the first cohort.

The cohort was made up of approximately 670 healthy bone marrow donors. All cohort members were sampled while nominally healthy, although unrecorded immune exposures were likely present. The donor tested CMV seropositive and was one of the 289 seropositive cohort members. Every donor gave a peripheral blood sample, and the peripheral blood mononuclear cells from that sample were used for TCR beta sequencing. The Qiagen DNeasy Blood Extraction Kit was used to extract genomic DNA from the blood cell samples. About this clone itself: The target of this receptor is not known. Per-base quality was not reported, and no clone a single base away is much larger than it.

Receptor amplification or capture employed the immunoSEQ multiplex PCR assay. A mixture of 60 forward primers for TCR Vbeta segments and 13 reverse primers for TCR Jbeta segments was used in the multiplex PCR. Amplification of the CDR3 region of rearranged TCR beta genes was performed with a multiplex PCR assay on genomic DNA. Amplified TCR beta libraries were sequenced as 87-base-pair reads on the Illumina HiSeq System. Per the source publication's procedure: In a later analysis, tens of millions of unique TCR beta chains were counted across the approximately 620 repertoires, and around 10 million of these chains were shared by at least two donors. Raw reads were error-corrected and collapsed into unique sequences with a nearest-neighbor algorithm that merged closely related sequences to remove PCR and sequencing errors. To assign V, D and J gene segments, CDR3 sequences were aligned to IMGT reference sequences. For a sequence to be retained, a match of at least six nucleotides to both a V gene segment and a J gene segment was required. Rearrangements were classified as productive when the CDR3 lacked stop codons and remained in frame with V and J, and all other rearrangements were classified as non-productive. CDR3 was defined according to IMGT convention as the region running from the second conserved V-encoded cysteine to the conserved J-encoded phenylalanine. The earlier analysis of about 610 of the donors excluded sequences that lacked an unambiguous match to a single V gene segment. An earlier analysis of 587 of the donors called V segments functional above 56.7% productive rearrangements and segregating when the between-donor standard deviation exceeded 5%. To diagnose cytomegalovirus status from the catalog of TCR beta chain sequences, a statistical classification framework was built. In a later analysis, V and J genes were assigned by comparing TCR nucleotide sequences against IMGT/GENE-DB human TR gene sequences. A later analysis assigned CDR3 sequences and most-parsimonious VDJ recombination scenarios with the TCRdist pipeline. A later analysis defined each TCR beta chain by its CDR3 amino acid sequence plus V-gene family, and excluded reads lacking a unique V-gene family. To address suspected cross-contamination and a sequencing artifact, a later analysis removed 450 to 700 highly shared, low-generation-probability nucleotide sequences. For each public chain, a later analysis derived a clonal expansion index from normalized ranks of inferred template counts within each repertoire. Generation probabilities in a later analysis came from a VDJ recombination model fitted to out-of-frame rearrangements, and those results were checked against IGoR. In a later analysis, TCR-TCR, TCR-HLA and TCR-CMV co-occurrence was scored with hypergeometric tests, and a repertoire-size bias correction was applied to TCR pairs. To estimate false discovery rates, a later analysis permuted the HLA or CMV assignments 20 times. In a later analysis, co-occurring TCRs were grouped using DBSCAN, with TCRdist sequence similarity added in when clustering inside HLA-allele-positive subsets. Co-occurrence clustering excluded repertoires with fewer than 30,000 or more than 120,000 public chains, plus five with anomalous nucleotide sharing. As stored in TCRdb, this immuneACCESS dataset retains in-frame rearrangements with V and J assigned. A fraction of the clones does not appear; measured against another copy, unresolved V genes explain less than half of the discrepancy, and the remainder lacks a known reason. V, J and clone size reflect that table, while D and trimming were determined from the DNA. This sample comprises about 170,000 clones, 82% of them detected only once. The ten largest make up under 1% of the sample.

The sequenced sample consisted of PBMCs. The receptor comes from a girl aged 2 to 10 in good health and CMV-seropositive.

The DNA is as follows: TGTGCCAGCAGGCCCTTCCGGGACATAGACACCGGGGAGCTGTTTTTT. The translation is CASRPFRDIDTGELFF. The chain employs TRBV11-1 and TRBJ2-2; TRBD1 might be the D gene, on 6 matching bases. CDR3 length: 16 amino acids, cysteine to phenylalanine. The kept DNA is CDR3 alone, 48 bases in frame from the first base. V is pared back by 6 bases and J by 3 bases, with 17 bases lying between the germline termini. CDR1 and CDR2, looked up from the germline V gene (reference sequence), are SGHAT and FQDESV.